This T cell receptor beta chain was sequenced in a study of radiotherapy plus CTLA-4 blockade in lung cancer. Profiling relied on immunoSEQ multiplex PCR, and the TCRdb table lists in-frame clones only, not all of them. The table records about 53,000 clones, 80% to 90% of them present only once. Study-level results: Dynamics of early blood T cell clones, together with interferon-beta, were reportedly the best predictors of response.

Germline CDR1 is SGHAT and CDR2 is FQNNGV. CDR3 size: 12 residues. V was trimmed by 7 bases and J by 5 bases, leaving 6 bases between them. About this clone: What it recognizes is unknown.

J is TRBJ1-6 and V is TRBV11-2; D remains ambiguous. This TCR was recovered from a human donor with non-small cell lung cancer whose response to radiotherapy plus ipilimumab could not be evaluated. This material consisted of peripheral blood, taken from a patient treated with radiotherapy plus ipilimumab. This CDR3 reads CASNLNNSPLHF. CDR3 DNA: TGTGCCAGCAACCTAAATAATTCACCCCTCCACTTT. The full variable domain, with the rest looked up from reference TRBV11-2 and TRBJ1-6, is EAGVAQSPRYKIIEKRQSVAFWCNPISGHATLYWYQQILGQGPKLLIQFQNNGVVDDSQLPKDRFSAERLKGVDSTLKIQPAKLEDSAVYLCASNLNNSPLHFGNGTRLTVT.